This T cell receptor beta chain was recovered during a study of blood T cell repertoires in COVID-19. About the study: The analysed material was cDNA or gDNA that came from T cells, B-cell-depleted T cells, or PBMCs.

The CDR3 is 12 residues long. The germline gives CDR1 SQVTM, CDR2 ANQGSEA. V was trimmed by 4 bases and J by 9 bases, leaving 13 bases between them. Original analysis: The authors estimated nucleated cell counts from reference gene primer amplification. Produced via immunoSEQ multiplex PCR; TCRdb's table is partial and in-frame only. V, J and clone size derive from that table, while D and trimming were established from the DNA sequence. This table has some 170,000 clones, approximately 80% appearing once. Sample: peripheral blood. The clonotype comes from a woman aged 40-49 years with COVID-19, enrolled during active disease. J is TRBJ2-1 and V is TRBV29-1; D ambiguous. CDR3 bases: TGCAGCGTTGCAGATTCCCTACTTGAGCAGTTCTTC. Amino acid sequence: CSVADSLLEQFF.